In its sample, the clone carrying this T cell receptor (beta chain) was seen once. This sample is part of a study of blood T cell repertoires in COVID-19. Germline assignment: CDR1 LNHDA and CDR2 SQIVND (reference sequence). CDR3 length: 15 amino acids. V gave up 1 base and J gave up 2 bases; unmatched junction bases: 2. Original data processing: Amplification of reference gene primers was used by the study to estimate nucleated cell counts. Data came from immunoSEQ multiplex PCR; TCRdb stores just in-frame clones and leaves some out. Clone size and V and J calls were adopted from that table, with D and trimming inferred from the DNA. The data contain around 220,000 clones, about 90% of them singletons.

The chain combines TRBV19 with TRBJ2-3; 8 positions agree with TRBD2. The clonotype was recovered from a man aged 40-50 years with active or convalescent COVID-19. Sample: peripheral blood. The CDR3 here is CASSIGAGVTDTQYF. DNA of the CDR3: TGTGCCAGTAGTATAGGAGCGGGAGTCACAGATACGCAGTATTTT.